This TCR beta chain is from a study of CD8+CD57+ T cells in acquired aplastic anemia. Note on this clonotype: As yet, its antigen is unknown.

CDR3 and TCR beta VDJ profiling relied on a genomic DNA template. A single record per CDR3 protein comes from TCRdb applying MiXCR to the reads. The sample lists roughly 300,000 distinct CDR3 sequences, 55% to 65% seen once, with 6.5% to 10% in the top ten. Whole-study findings and limits: The CD8+ Simpson's diversity of patients and controls was not significantly different.

The germline gives CDR1 ENHRY, CDR2 SYGVKD. CDR3 length: 13 amino acids. With V trimmed by 10 bases and J by 2 bases, 8 bases remained unmatched. The receptor was derived from a human donor with severe aplastic anemia or a healthy control (not recorded which). Sequences were obtained from sorted CD4+, CD8+, or CD8+CD57+ T cells (not recorded which) from PBMCs. V and J are TRBV10-3 and TRBJ2-7; 7 bases agree with TRBD2. The CDR3 loop reads CASRPSGTYEQYF. The CDR3, as DNA: TGTGCCAGCAGGCCTAGCGGAACCTACGAGCAGTACTTC.